A single TCR beta chain is shown here with its context. Sequencing used immunoSEQ multiplex PCR; TCRdb keeps in-frame clones, though not all of them. The sample lists some 200,000 clones, approximately 90% seen once, with over 3% in the top ten. This entry comes from a study of blood T cell repertoires in COVID-19. V was shortened by 7 bases and J by 6 bases, with 9 bases between the two germline ends. The CDR3 extends over 12 amino acids. Germline values: CDR1 KGHDR, CDR2 SFDVKD. Those enrolled, adults aged about 18 to 89 years, came from around 25 US areas. The sequenced sample was PBMCs or T cells enriched from blood (not recorded which). The clonotype comes from a woman aged 18-29 years in a cohort exposed to, infected with or recovered from COVID-19 (not recorded which). The chain recombines TRBV24-1 with TRBJ1-5; D is undetermined. The CDR3 DNA reads as TGTGCCACCAGCCATGGTAGTCAGCCCCAGCATTTT. Translated, it gives CATSHGSQPQHF.